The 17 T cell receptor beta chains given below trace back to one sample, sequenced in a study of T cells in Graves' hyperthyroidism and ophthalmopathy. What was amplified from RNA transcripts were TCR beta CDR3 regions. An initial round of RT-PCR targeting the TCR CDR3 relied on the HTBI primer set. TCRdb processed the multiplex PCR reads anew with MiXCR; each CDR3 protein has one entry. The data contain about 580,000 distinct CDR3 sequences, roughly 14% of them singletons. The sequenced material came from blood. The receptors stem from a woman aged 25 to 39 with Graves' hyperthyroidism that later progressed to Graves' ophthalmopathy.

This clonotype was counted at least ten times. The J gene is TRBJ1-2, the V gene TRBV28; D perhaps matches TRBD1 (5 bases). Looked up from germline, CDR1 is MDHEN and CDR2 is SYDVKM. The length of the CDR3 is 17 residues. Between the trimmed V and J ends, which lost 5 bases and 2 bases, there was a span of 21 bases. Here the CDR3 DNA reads TGTGCCAGCAGTCCGCCCCGAGTGGGGGGAAAAAACTATGGCTACACCTTC. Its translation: CASSPPRVGGKNYGYTF.

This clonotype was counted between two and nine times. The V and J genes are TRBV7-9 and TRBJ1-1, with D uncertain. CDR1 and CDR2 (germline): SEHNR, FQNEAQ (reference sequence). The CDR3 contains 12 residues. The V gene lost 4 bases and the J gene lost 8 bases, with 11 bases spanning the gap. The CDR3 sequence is CASSYSVDEAFF. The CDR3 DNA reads TGTGCCAGCAGCTATTCGGTGGACGAAGCTTTCTTT.

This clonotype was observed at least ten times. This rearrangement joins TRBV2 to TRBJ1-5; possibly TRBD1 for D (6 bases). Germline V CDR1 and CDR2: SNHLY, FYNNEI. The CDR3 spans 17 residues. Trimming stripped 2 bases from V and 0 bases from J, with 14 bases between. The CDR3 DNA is TGTGCCAGCAGTGAACTACAGGGAATCGTTAGCAATCAGCCCCAGCATTTT. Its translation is CASSELQGIVSNQPQHF.

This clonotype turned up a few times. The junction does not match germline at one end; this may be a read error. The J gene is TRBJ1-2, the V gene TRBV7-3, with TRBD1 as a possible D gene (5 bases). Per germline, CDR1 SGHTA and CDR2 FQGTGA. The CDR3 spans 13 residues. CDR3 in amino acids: CASSPDGRGGCTF. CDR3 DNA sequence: TGTGCCAGCAGCCCCGACGGGCGGGGCGGCTGCACCTTC.

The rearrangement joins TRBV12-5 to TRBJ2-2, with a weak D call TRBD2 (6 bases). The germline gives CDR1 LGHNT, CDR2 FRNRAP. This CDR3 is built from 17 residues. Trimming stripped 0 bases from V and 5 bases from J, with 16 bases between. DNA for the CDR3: TGTGCTAGTGGTTTGGTACTGGAGAGGGGAGGAACCGGGGAGCTGTTTTTT. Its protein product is CASGLVLERGGTGELFF.

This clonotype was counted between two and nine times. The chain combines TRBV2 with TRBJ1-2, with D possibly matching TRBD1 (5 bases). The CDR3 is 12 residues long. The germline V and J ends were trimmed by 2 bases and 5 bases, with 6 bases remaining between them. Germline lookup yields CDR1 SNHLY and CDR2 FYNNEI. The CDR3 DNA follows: TGTGCCAGCAGTGAATGGACATATGGCTACACCTTC. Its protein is CASSEWTYGYTF.

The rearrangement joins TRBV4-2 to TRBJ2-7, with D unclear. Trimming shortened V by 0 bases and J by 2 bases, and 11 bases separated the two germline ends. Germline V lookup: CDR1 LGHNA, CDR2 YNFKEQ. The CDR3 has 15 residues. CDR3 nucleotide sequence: TGTGCCAGCAGCCAAGAGCATATACGTACCTACGAGCAGTACTTC. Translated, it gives CASSQEHIRTYEQYF.

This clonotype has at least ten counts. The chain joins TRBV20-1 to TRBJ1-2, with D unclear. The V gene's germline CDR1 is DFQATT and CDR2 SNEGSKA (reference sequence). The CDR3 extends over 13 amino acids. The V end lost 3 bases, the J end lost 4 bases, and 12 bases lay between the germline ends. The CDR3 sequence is CSASAQEGYGYTF. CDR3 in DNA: TGCAGTGCTAGCGCGCAGGAGGGCTATGGCTACACCTTC.

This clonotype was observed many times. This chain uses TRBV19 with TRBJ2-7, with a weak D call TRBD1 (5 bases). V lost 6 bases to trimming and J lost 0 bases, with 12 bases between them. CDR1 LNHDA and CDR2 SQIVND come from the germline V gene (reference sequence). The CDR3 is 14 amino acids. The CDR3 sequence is CASRRQLSSYEQYF. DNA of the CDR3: TGTGCCAGTAGGCGACAGCTGAGCTCCTACGAGCAGTACTTC.

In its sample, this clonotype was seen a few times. The chain's CDR3 is CASGGTDLNYGYTF. The CDR3 DNA sequence: TGTGCCAGCGGGGGGACAGATCTTAACTATGGCTACACCTTC. The rearrangement joins TRBV25-1 to TRBJ1-2; TRBD1 agrees at 7 bases. Trimming cost V 8 bases and J 1 base; bases outside gene matches: 7. The CDR3 covers 14 residues. Germline assignment: CDR1 MGHDK and CDR2 SYGVNS.

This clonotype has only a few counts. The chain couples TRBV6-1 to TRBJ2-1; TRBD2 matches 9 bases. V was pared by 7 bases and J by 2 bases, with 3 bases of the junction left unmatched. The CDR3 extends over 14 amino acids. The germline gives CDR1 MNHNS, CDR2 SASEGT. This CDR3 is CASMWTSAYNEQFF. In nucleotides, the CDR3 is TGTGCCAGCATGTGGACTAGCGCCTACAATGAGCAGTTCTTC.

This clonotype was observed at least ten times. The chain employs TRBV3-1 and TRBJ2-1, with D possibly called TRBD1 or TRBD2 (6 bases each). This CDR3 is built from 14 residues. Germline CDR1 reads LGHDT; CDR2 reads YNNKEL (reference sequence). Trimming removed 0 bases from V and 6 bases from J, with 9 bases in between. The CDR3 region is CASSQDGGLNEQFF. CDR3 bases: TGTGCCAGCAGCCAAGATGGGGGGCTCAATGAGCAGTTCTTC.

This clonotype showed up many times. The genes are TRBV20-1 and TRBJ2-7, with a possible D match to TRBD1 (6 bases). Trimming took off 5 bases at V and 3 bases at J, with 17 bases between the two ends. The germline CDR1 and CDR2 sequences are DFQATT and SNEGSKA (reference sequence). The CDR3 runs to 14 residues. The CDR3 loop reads CSAPPLGTIYEQYF. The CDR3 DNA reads TGCAGTGCTCCCCCCCTGGGGACAATCTACGAGCAGTACTTC.

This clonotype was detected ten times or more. The CDR3 loop is CASTPDRVHYGYTF. CDR3 coding DNA: TGTGCCAGTACCCCGGACAGGGTCCACTATGGCTACACCTTC. The chain carries TRBV19 and TRBJ1-2; 8 bases are a match to TRBD1. Trimming cost V 7 bases and J 3 bases; bases outside gene matches: 7. In germline, CDR1 is LNHDA, CDR2 SQIVND (reference sequence). The CDR3 consists of 14 residues.

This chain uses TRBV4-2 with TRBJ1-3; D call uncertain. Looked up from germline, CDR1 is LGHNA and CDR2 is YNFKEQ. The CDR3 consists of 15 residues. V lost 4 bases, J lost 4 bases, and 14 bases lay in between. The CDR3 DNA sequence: TGTGCCAGCAGCCGCTCAATACAGTCGGGAAACACCATATATTTT. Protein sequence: CASSRSIQSGNTIYF.

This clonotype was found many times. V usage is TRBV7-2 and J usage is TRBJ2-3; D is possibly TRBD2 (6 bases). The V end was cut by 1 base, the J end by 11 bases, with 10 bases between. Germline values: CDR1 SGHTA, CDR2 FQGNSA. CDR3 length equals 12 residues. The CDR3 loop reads CASSLGGTQQYF. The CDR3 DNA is TGTGCCAGCAGCTTAGGCGGGACCCAGCAGTATTTT.

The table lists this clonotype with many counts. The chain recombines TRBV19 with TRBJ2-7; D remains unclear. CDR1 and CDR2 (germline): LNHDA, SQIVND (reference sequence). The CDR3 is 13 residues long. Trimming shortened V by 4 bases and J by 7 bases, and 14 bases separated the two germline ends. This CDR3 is CASSSGFRSEQYF. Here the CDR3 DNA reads TGTGCCAGTAGTAGTGGCTTTAGGTCGGAGCAGTACTTC.